This TCR beta chain derives from a study of CD8+ T cells in alopecia areata. The germline gives CDR1 MNHEY, CDR2 SMNVEV (reference sequence). Trimming took 7 bases from V and 9 from J; bases not matched to a gene: 6. This CDR3 comprises 13 residues. Broader study findings: Sharing of TCRs across patients appeared less clear than in mice, possibly for HLA-related reasons.

Once RNA had been extracted, it was reverse transcribed into cDNA to act as the sequencing template. The repertoire was sequenced with immunoSEQ multiplex PCR; TCRdb's copy has only in-frame clones and lacks some. The sample shows approximately 180,000 clones, approximately 53% of them seen only once. As regards this clone: Its antigen is as yet unknown.

Treatment defined: oral pan-JAK inhibitor, 5-10 mg twice daily. The sequences come from CD8+ T cells sorted from blood, collected at week 24, from a patient treated with tofacitinib. The TCR comes from a human donor with alopecia areata. This rearrangement joins TRBV27 to TRBJ1-6; 7 bases line up with TRBD1. CDR3 loop: CASTTGTASPLHF. In DNA form, the CDR3 reads TGTGCCAGCACGACAGGGACGGCTTCACCCCTCCACTTT.